The clone carrying this T cell receptor beta chain was seen ten or more times. Germline loops: CDR1 LGHDT, CDR2 YNNKEL (reference sequence). Trimming took 3 bases from V and 6 from J, leaving 9 bases between them. The CDR3 has 13 amino acids. These data originate in a study of blood T cells in healthy people across ages. For the second PCR, which ran for about 7 to 11 cycles, a sample-barcoded 5' primer and a J-beta primer mix were used. TCRdb reanalysed the 5' RACE reads using MiXCR and keeps one entry per CDR3 protein. Among about 670,000 distinct CDR3 sequences listed, approximately 52% were seen once.

This sequence was found in a woman at least 80 years old in good health. The sample taken for sequencing was blood. The chain recombines TRBV3-1 with TRBJ2-4; no clear D. The CDR3 DNA follows: TGTGCCAGCAGCCAGGGCCCAGGAAACATTCAGTACTTC. It encodes CASSQGPGNIQYF.